The T cell receptor (beta chain) under discussion was sequenced for a study of Graves' ophthalmopathy and Graves' hyperthyroidism. At the level of the study: Before any treatment was given, at initial diagnosis, peripheral blood was collected.

Amplified material comprised TCR beta CDR3 regions derived from RNA transcripts. A first-round RT-PCR used HTBI primers, followed by a second-round multiplex PCR. Using its own MiXCR run on the multiplex PCR reads, TCRdb lists one record per CDR3 protein. The sample includes 360,000 or so distinct CDR3 sequences, around 16% seen only once; the top ten take around 1.6%. With V trimmed by 2 bases and J by 2 bases, 3 bases remained unmatched. This CDR3 has 15 residues. CDR1 SGHVS and CDR2 FNYEAQ come from the germline V gene. Ophthalmopathy-affected donors exhibited moderate-to-severe activity, CAS ≥3, NOSPECS ≥4, and duration under 3 months. Thyroid ultrasound, orbital computed tomography, TRAb, serum thyroxine and clinical symptoms formed the basis of diagnosis. This clonotype was seen repeatedly, ten times or more.

The chain recombines TRBV7-6 with TRBJ2-7; 10 positions match TRBD1. The sequence was collected from a woman aged 18-29 years with Graves' ophthalmopathy. Material for sequencing was peripheral blood. The CDR3 sequence: CASSLRTGGAYEQYF. Here the CDR3 DNA reads TGTGCCAGCAGCTTAAGGACAGGGGGAGCCTACGAGCAGTACTTC. Combining the CDR3 with reference TRBV7-6 and TRBJ2-7 gives the whole variable domain GAGVSQSPRYKVTKRGQDVALRCDPISGHVSLYWYRQALGQGPEFLTYFNYEAQQDKSGLPNDRFSAERPEGSISTLTIQRTEQRDSAMYRCASSLRTGGAYEQYFGPGTRLTVT.